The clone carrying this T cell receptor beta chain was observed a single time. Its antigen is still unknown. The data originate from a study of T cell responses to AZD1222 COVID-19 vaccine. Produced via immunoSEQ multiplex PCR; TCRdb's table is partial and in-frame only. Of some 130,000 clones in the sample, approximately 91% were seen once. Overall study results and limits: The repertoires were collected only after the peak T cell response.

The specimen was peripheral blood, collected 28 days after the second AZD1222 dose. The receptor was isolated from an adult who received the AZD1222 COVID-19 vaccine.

The CDR3, as DNA: TGTGCCAGCAGCTTAATAGCGGGGCCGCAAGAGACCCAGTACTTC. This translates into CASSLIAGPQETQYF. The chain recombines TRBV7-3 with TRBJ2-5, with 8 bases lining up with TRBD2. Germline V gives CDR1 SGHTA, CDR2 FQGTGA. The CDR3 length is 15 residues. V was pared by 1 base and J by 2 bases, with 3 bases of the junction left unmatched.